The 14 T cell receptor beta chains below were found in one sample sequenced in a study of T-cell memory formation after mild COVID-19. TCRdb re-analysed the 5' RACE reads in MiXCR, keeping a single row per CDR3 protein. The sample has about 500,000 distinct CDR3 sequences, around 21% seen once. Input material: PBMCs or a T cell subset sorted from them (not recorded which). These receptors all come from an adult woman who had mild COVID-19 (a few samples of this study predate the infection). Cell type and time point are not known.

This clonotype has just a few counts. The chain links TRBV6-2 or TRBV6-3 to TRBJ2-7; 7 positions match TRBD2. Trimming at V came to 5 bases and at J to 0 bases, leaving 10 bases not matched to a gene. CDR1 is MNHEY, CDR2 SVGEGT, per germline. CDR3 size: 16 residues. CDR3 protein: CASSPLGGVPSYEQYF. The CDR3 bases are TGTGCCAGCAGTCCCCTGGGGGGGGTACCCTCCTACGAGCAGTACTTC.

This clonotype was recorded a few times. The chain joins TRBV7-6 to TRBJ2-1; 8 bases map to TRBD1. The ends lost 10 bases at V and 7 bases at J; junction bases unmatched: 9. This CDR3 comprises 13 residues. The germline V gene has CDR1 SGHVS and CDR2 FNYEAQ. The CDR3 here is CATGQGRRNEQFF. The CDR3 DNA reads TGTGCCACCGGACAGGGAAGGAGAAATGAGCAGTTCTTC.

Written as DNA, the CDR3 is TGTGCCAGCAAGGGGTCGGGGGGGTCAGCCTTGGGAAATCAGCCCCAGCATTTT. It yields the protein CASKGSGGSALGNQPQHF. The chain joins TRBV27 to TRBJ1-5; maybe TRBD1 (5 bases). The CDR3 has 18 residues. Germline CDR1 is MNHEY and CDR2 is SMNVEV (reference sequence). Deletions cut 7 bases from V and 4 bases from J, with 26 bases between.

This sequence joins TRBV7-2 and TRBJ1-2; D is uncertain. V lost 0 bases and J 6 bases, leaving 11 bases between the germline ends. Germline CDR1 reads SGHTA; CDR2 reads FQGNSA. The CDR3 has 14 amino acids. The CDR3 nucleotides are TGTGCCAGCAGCTTAGCGGCAGGCACACATGGCTACACCTTC. It encodes CASSLAAGTHGYTF.

This clonotype came up a few times. The chain joins TRBV20-1 to TRBJ1-4; no clear D. The CDR3 totals 18 residues. The germline V and J ends were trimmed by 1 base and 5 bases, with 23 bases remaining between them. Germline V lookup: CDR1 DFQATT, CDR2 SNEGSKA (reference sequence). The CDR3 DNA sequence: TGCAGTGCTAGAGGTTGGCCGGGAAACCCTACGACCAATGAAAAACTGTTTTTT. Its protein is CSARGWPGNPTTNEKLFF.

The chain combines TRBV12-3 or TRBV12-4 with TRBJ2-2; 7 nucleotides agree with TRBD2. Trimming at V came to 5 bases and at J to 5 bases, leaving 5 bases not matched to a gene. This CDR3 has 14 residues. The CDR3 nucleotides are TGTGCCAGCAGTCCCGGACTAGTTACCGGGGAGCTGTTTTTT. This codes for CASSPGLVTGELFF.

This clonotype occurred a few times. The chain combines TRBV14 with TRBJ2-1; 9 bases are shared with TRBD2. The germline CDR1 and CDR2 sequences are SGHDN and FVKESK. The CDR3 extends over 16 amino acids. V lost 4 bases to trimming and J lost 3 bases; unmatched junction nucleotides: 7. The CDR3 protein is CASSLLAGSVYNEQFF. The CDR3 nucleotides read TGTGCCAGCAGCCTGCTAGCGGGAAGTGTCTACAATGAGCAGTTCTTC.

This clonotype was observed a few times. V is TRBV9 and J is TRBJ2-7; the match to TRBD1 covers 7 bases. Trimming at V came to 4 bases and at J to 1 base, leaving 8 bases not matched to a gene. Per germline, CDR1 SGDLS and CDR2 YYNGEE. The CDR3 is 15 residues long. The CDR3 protein is CASSSGTASSYEQYF. DNA for the CDR3: TGTGCCAGCAGCTCAGGGACAGCATCATCCTACGAGCAGTACTTC.

The rearrangement uses TRBV11-1 and TRBJ2-3; D might be TRBD2 (6 bases). V gave up 0 bases and J gave up 6 bases, with 19 bases separating them. This CDR3 has 17 amino acids. Germline CDR1 and CDR2: SGHAT and FQDESV (reference sequence). The CDR3 reads CASSLALSPFGGDTQYF. CDR3 nucleotides: TGTGCCAGCAGCTTAGCGCTAAGCCCGTTTGGGGGGGATACGCAGTATTTT.

This clonotype was observed a few times. The genes are TRBV25-1 and TRBJ2-2; D may correspond to TRBD1 or TRBD2 (5 bases each). Germline lookup yields CDR1 MGHDK and CDR2 SYGVNS. The CDR3 has 18 amino acids. The ends were cut back, 3 bases at V and 3 bases at J, with 20 bases in the middle. CDR3 in DNA: TGTGCCAGCAGTGAGGGTTGGGTCGCGAGGGGATACACCGGGGAGCTGTTTTTT. Translating it yields CASSEGWVARGYTGELFF. Based on the CDR3 plus reference TRBV25-1 and TRBJ2-2, the full variable domain is EADIYQTPRYLVIGTGKKITLECSQTMGHDKMYWYQQDPGMELHLIHYSYGVNSTEKGDLSSESTVSRIRTEHFPLTLESARPSHTSQYLCASSEGWVARGYTGELFFGEGSRLTVL.

The chain uses TRBV30 and TRBJ2-7; D is undetermined. Trimming took 2 bases from V and 2 from J, leaving 10 bases between them. This CDR3 comprises 13 residues. Per germline, CDR1 GTSNPN and CDR2 SVGIG (reference sequence). DNA for the CDR3: TGTGCCTGGAGTTCGGACGGACCCTACGAGCAGTACTTC. Translation: CAWSSDGPYEQYF.

The rearrangement uses TRBV7-2 and TRBJ2-2; D could derive from TRBD1 or TRBD2 (5 bases each). Deletions cut 1 base from V and 2 bases from J, with 8 bases between. This CDR3 is 15 amino acids long. Germline CDR1 reads SGHTA; CDR2 reads FQGNSA. DNA for the CDR3: TGTGCCAGCAGCTTAGGAGGGGATAACACCGGGGAGCTGTTTTTT. It encodes CASSLGGDNTGELFF.

The V gene is TRBV7-6, the J gene TRBJ2-7; D is undetermined. The CDR3 sequence is 14 residues long. V shed 1 base and J shed 3 bases, with 10 bases lying between them. Germline CDR1 and CDR2: SGHVS and FNYEAQ. CDR3 sequence reads: CASSLEPGNYEQYF. CDR3 coding DNA: TGTGCCAGCAGCTTAGAGCCGGGCAACTACGAGCAGTACTTC.

The chain couples TRBV6-2 or TRBV6-3 to TRBJ1-5, with no clear D. V was shortened by 2 bases and J by 6 bases, with 5 bases between the two germline ends. In germline, CDR1 is MNHEY, CDR2 SVGEGT. This CDR3 is built from 12 residues. In nucleotides, the CDR3 is TGTGCCAGCAGTTACGTGGTTCAGCCCCAGCATTTT. Protein sequence: CASSYVVQPQHF.